This TCR beta chain is from a study of T cell clonality in common variable immunodeficiency. The table came from immunoSEQ multiplex PCR; TCRdb's copy has only in-frame clones and leaves some out. The sample is made up of over 30,000 clones, none counted only once. Donors gave roughly 5 to 8 ml heparinized peripheral whole blood. This clone has ten or more counts. The material sequenced was peripheral blood mononuclear cells. This TCR was recovered from a person between 18 and 69 years old in good health.

CDR3 sequence reads: CASSFSGGQTQYF. The sequenced part of the CDR3 DNA is TGTGCCAGCAGTTTTTCGGGGGGGCAGACC. The rearrangement links TRBV28 to TRBJ2-5, with 8 nucleotides matching TRBD2. The read finishes 3 residues shy of the CDR3 end, and the germline J gene is used to complete it. The germline V gene encodes CDR1 MDHEN and CDR2 SYDVKM. The ends lost 3 bases at V and 6 bases at J; junction bases unmatched: 3. There are 13 residues in the CDR3.